This entry lists 28 T cell receptor beta chains sequenced from one sample in a study of regulatory T cells in long-lasting Graves disease. iRepertoire HTBI primers and Arm-PCR of CDR3 regions built TCR beta libraries. Via MiXCR, TCRdb re-called the multiplex PCR reads, giving one row per CDR3 protein. There are a few hundred thousand distinct CDR3 sequences in the sample; roughly 17% occur only once, and about 19% lies in the top ten. Time point denoted: newly diagnosed GD, antithyroid drugs for less than 3 months. Extracted PBMC RNA gave rise to the TCR library. The sample also formed part of further work on T cells in Graves' hyperthyroidism and ophthalmopathy.

The sequences come from peripheral blood mononuclear cells (PBMCs), collected at new diagnosis, from a patient treated with antithyroid drugs. Receptors were obtained from a woman between 18 and 30 years old with Graves disease.

The genes are TRBV6-5 and TRBJ1-2; 7 bases agree with TRBD1. The CDR3 covers 12 residues. Losses at the gene ends were 2 bases for V and 8 bases for J; bases not matched to a gene: 2. CDR1 is MNHEY, CDR2 SVGAGI, per germline. Here the CDR3 reads CASSYDRAGYTF. In nucleotides, the CDR3 is TGTGCCAGCAGTTACGACAGGGCAGGCTACACCTTC.

This clonotype was seen ten or more times. The J gene is TRBJ2-1, the V gene TRBV11-2, with TRBD2 matching 11 bases. J gave up 1 base and V 1 base, and 21 bases lay outside the gene matches. The CDR3 has 23 residues. Germline assignment: CDR1 SGHAT and CDR2 FQNNGV. The CDR3 protein is CASSLVGSGRAVGVTQSYNEQFF. The CDR3 DNA sequence: TGTGCCAGCAGCTTAGTAGGTAGCGGGAGGGCCGTAGGAGTCACCCAATCCTACAATGAGCAGTTCTTC. Full variable domain (remainder filled in from reference TRBV11-2 and TRBJ2-1): EAGVAQSPRYKIIEKRQSVAFWCNPISGHATLYWYQQILGQGPKLLIQFQNNGVVDDSQLPKDRFSAERLKGVDSTLKIQPAKLEDSAVYLCASSLVGSGRAVGVTQSYNEQFFGPGTRLTVL.

This clonotype was picked up many times. The chain joins TRBV11-2 to TRBJ2-5; 11 positions agree with TRBD2. After removal of 5 bases from V and 2 bases from J, the junction contained 10 bases not matched to a gene. This CDR3 comprises 17 residues. Germline CDR1 SGHAT, CDR2 FQNNGV. The CDR3 coding sequence is TGTGCCAGCAGCCCAAAGGTCCTAGCGGGGGGACAAGAGACCCAGTACTTC. It translates to CASSPKVLAGGQETQYF.

This clonotype occurred many times. V usage is TRBV28 and J usage is TRBJ1-2, with 10 positions matching TRBD1. Germline V CDR1 and CDR2: MDHEN, SYDVKM. V lost 3 bases and J lost 1; bases outside the gene matches: 5. This CDR3 is 16 amino acids long. The CDR3 coding sequence is TGTGCCAGCAGTTTGGGGGGACAGGGGCATAACTATGGCTACACCTTC. This translates into CASSLGGQGHNYGYTF.

This clonotype came up many times. This chain uses TRBV9 with TRBJ1-2, with a tentative D call TRBD1 (6 bases). V lost 4 bases and J lost 4, with 20 bases in between. Germline values: CDR1 SGDLS, CDR2 YYNGEE. This CDR3 is built from 16 residues. The DNA of the CDR3 is TGTGCCAGCAGCCCCGTCGCCACAGGGCTCGCCTATGGCTACACCTTC. Amino acids: CASSPVATGLAYGYTF.

This clonotype was detected many times. V gene TRBV12-3 or TRBV12-4 combines with J gene TRBJ2-7; 9 bases fit TRBD1. The CDR3 extends over 15 amino acids. V lost 7 bases, J lost 4 bases, and 11 bases stayed unmatched. CDR3 protein: CASTDRGGWSYEQYF. CDR3 coding DNA: TGTGCCAGCACCGACAGGGGGGGGTGGTCGTACGAGCAGTACTTC.

This sequence joins TRBV2 and TRBJ1-3, with 8 bases aligning to TRBD1. Trimming cost V 5 bases and J 3 bases; bases outside gene matches: 15. This CDR3 spans 18 amino acids. The germline V gene has CDR1 SNHLY and CDR2 FYNNEI. The CDR3 DNA reads as TGTGCCAGCAGTTTGTCCGGGACAGGAGCCTCCCTTGGAAACACCATATATTTT. Its translation: CASSLSGTGASLGNTIYF.

This clonotype occurred many times. The chain joins TRBV12-3 or TRBV12-4 to TRBJ1-1; 11 positions agree with TRBD1. With 2 bases clipped from V and 4 bases from J, the junction kept 3 bases outside the gene matches. CDR3 length: 15 amino acids. The chain's CDR3 is CASSLFGTGGTEAFF. The CDR3 DNA is TGTGCCAGCAGTTTATTCGGGACAGGGGGCACTGAAGCTTTCTTT.

This clonotype was seen a few times. V and J are TRBV20-1 and TRBJ1-1; possibly TRBD1 for D (6 bases). This CDR3 has 14 residues. Germline V gene data show CDR1 as DFQATT and CDR2 as SNEGSKA (reference sequence). V was clipped by 3 bases and J by 0 bases, with 11 bases between them. For the CDR3, the DNA is TGCAGTGCTAGGATGGGGGGGCTGAACACTGAAGCTTTCTTT. Protein: CSARMGGLNTEAFF.

This clonotype has only a few counts. The rearrangement links TRBV20-1 to TRBJ2-5; 8 nucleotides match TRBD2. J lost 2 bases, V lost 2 bases, and 10 bases had no gene match. The CDR3 consists of 16 residues. Germline V lookup: CDR1 DFQATT, CDR2 SNEGSKA (reference sequence). CDR3 sequence (DNA): TGCAGTGCTAGAAGCCCACGACTAGCGAAACAAGAGACCCAGTACTTC. Translated, it gives CSARSPRLAKQETQYF.

J is TRBJ2-4 and V is TRBV12-3 or TRBV12-4; D may match TRBD1 or TRBD2 (6 bases each). The J call may be mistaken, given a closer DNA end match to TRBJ2-5. The CDR3 contains 12 residues. CDR3 DNA: TGTGCCAGCAGTGGGGGGCAGGAGACCCAGTACTTC. Protein: CASSGGQETQYF.

Many counts were recorded for this clonotype. The gene calls are TRBV18 and TRBJ2-5; TRBD2 aligns across 11 bases. The ends lost 3 bases at V and 4 bases at J; junction bases unmatched: 13. Germline CDR1 and CDR2: KGHSH and LQKENI. This CDR3 region has 18 residues. In DNA form, the CDR3 reads TGTGCCAGCTCACCGATTCCGGGACTAGCGGTCTGGGGAGAGACCCAGTACTTC. This translates into CASSPIPGLAVWGETQYF. The complete variable domain, with remaining parts taken from reference TRBV18 and TRBJ2-5, reads NAGVMQNPRHLVRRRGQEARLRCSPMKGHSHVYWYRQLPEEGLKFMVYLQKENIIDESGMPKERFSAEFPKEGPSILRIQQVVRGDSAAYFCASSPIPGLAVWGETQYFGPGTRLLVL.

The table lists this clonotype with many counts. The chain joins TRBV11-3 to TRBJ2-1; 9 bases agree with TRBD1. Looked up from germline, CDR1 is SGHNT and CDR2 is YENEEA. With V trimmed by 4 bases and J by 1 base, 2 bases remained unmatched. The CDR3 sequence is 15 residues long. The CDR3 DNA follows: TGTGCCAGCAGCTATGGGACAGGGTCCTACAATGAGCAGTTCTTC. This translates into CASSYGTGSYNEQFF.

This clonotype was counted at least ten times. The chain joins TRBV11-2 to TRBJ1-1; no clear D gene. Looked up from germline, CDR1 is SGHAT and CDR2 is FQNNGV. CDR3 size: 15 residues. V was shortened by 5 bases and J by 0 bases, with 13 bases between the two germline ends. CDR3 loop: CASSRKRDLNTEAFF. CDR3 nucleotide sequence: TGTGCCAGCAGCAGAAAGAGAGACTTGAACACTGAAGCTTTCTTT.

The chain joins TRBV2 to TRBJ2-3, with TRBD2 matching over 14 bases. The CDR3 loop spans 16 amino acids. CDR1 and CDR2 (germline): SNHLY, FYNNEI. The V gene end was trimmed by 0 bases and the J gene end by 8 bases; junction bases not matched to a gene: 4. The CDR3 reads CASSEAGLAGAVTQYF. The CDR3 DNA follows: TGTGCCAGCAGTGAAGCGGGACTAGCGGGAGCCGTTACGCAGTATTTT.

Only a few counts were recorded for this clonotype. An end of the junction differs from the germline gene, which may be a read error. The chain recombines TRBV27 with TRBJ1-1; D is ambiguous. The germline V gene encodes CDR1 MNHEY and CDR2 SMNVEV (reference sequence). This CDR3 contains 15 residues. CDR3 in amino acids: CASSLYGVSHTEAFF. The CDR3, as DNA: TGTGCCAGCAGTTTATATGGGGTCTCGCACACTGAGGCTTTCTTT.

As to this clonotype: The conserved final phenylalanine or tryptophan is absent from the CDR3, which likely points to a read error. The chain has TRBV7-2 and TRBJ2-7; 10 nucleotides align to TRBD2. The J call may be mistaken, given a closer DNA end match to TRBJ2-1. Per germline, CDR1 SGHTA and CDR2 FQGNSA. The CDR3 is made up of 16 amino acids. The DNA for the CDR3 is TGTGCCAGCAGCTTAGGGCCAGCGGGGGGGTTAAATGAGCAGTTCCTC. Its protein product is CASSLGPAGGLNEQFL.

This clonotype was counted a few times. This chain connects TRBV6-2 or TRBV6-3 to TRBJ1-1; D uncertain. V was clipped by 0 bases and J by 7 bases, with 6 bases between them. CDR3 length equals 12 residues. CDR1 and CDR2 (germline): MNHEY, SVGEGT. The CDR3, as DNA: TGTGCCAGCAGTTACTCGACGGGTGAAGCTTTCTTT. This translates into CASSYSTGEAFF.

The sample holds many counts of this clonotype. CDR3 sequence reads: CASSRFPGQDQHF. CDR3 nucleotides: TGTGCCAGCAGCCGATTCCCGGGCCAAGATCAGCATTTT. The V and J genes are TRBV3-1 and TRBJ1-5; no reliable D call. V was shortened by 4 bases and J by 13 bases, with 17 bases between the two germline ends. Germline V gene sequence: CDR1 LGHDT, CDR2 YNNKEL (reference sequence). The CDR3 loop spans 13 amino acids.

This clonotype was detected only a few times. This chain uses TRBV6-4 with TRBJ1-2, with D tentatively TRBD1 (5 bases). The CDR3 has 14 amino acids. Germline lookup yields CDR1 MRHNA and CDR2 SNTAGT. With 6 bases removed from V and 2 bases from J, the gap between germline ends came to 13 bases. CDR3 sequence reads: CASSETGGNYGYTF. The CDR3 DNA is TGTGCCAGCAGCGAGACGGGGGGAAACTATGGCTACACCTTC.

A note on this clonotype: It is likely a read error: a sequence one base away is far more abundant. This chain uses TRBV11-3 with TRBJ2-3; TRBD2 might be the D (6 bases). The germline V gene has CDR1 SGHNT and CDR2 YENEEA. The CDR3 runs 15 residues. The chain's CDR3 is CAGSLGLPKTDTQYF. The CDR3 nucleotides read TGTGCCGGCAGCTTAGGACTACCTAAGACAGATACGCAGTATTTT.

This clonotype showed up many times. The chain uses TRBV3-1 and TRBJ2-6; D gene uncertain. CDR3 length equals 15 residues. Per the germline V gene, CDR1 is LGHDT and CDR2 is YNNKEL (reference sequence). V gave up 1 base and J gave up 4 bases, with 8 bases separating them. The CDR3 DNA reads as TGTGCCAGCAGCCAAGGGGTCTCCGGGGCCAACGTCCTGACTTTC. It yields the protein CASSQGVSGANVLTF.

With regard to this clonotype: A much larger clone is a single base away; this may be a read error. The chain employs TRBV5-5 and TRBJ2-3, with TRBD2 as a possible D gene (6 bases). This CDR3 contains 14 residues. Looked up from germline, CDR1 is SGHKS and CDR2 is YYEKEE (reference sequence). CDR3 region: CASSFREPTGTQYF. The CDR3 DNA reads as TGTGCCAGCAGCTTCCGGGAGCCTACAGGTACGCAGTATTTT.

J is TRBJ1-2 and V is TRBV28; TRBD1 matches at 7 bases. The length of the CDR3 is 15 residues. Germline CDR1 and CDR2: MDHEN and SYDVKM. Losses at the gene ends were 7 bases for V and 8 bases for J; bases not matched to a gene: 16. The CDR3 protein is CASNQLGSGGWGYTF. CDR3 DNA sequence: TGTGCCAGCAACCAGTTAGGTTCAGGGGGTTGGGGCTACACCTTC.

This clonotype was counted ten times or more. The chain combines TRBV20-1 with TRBJ2-1; 10 bases match TRBD2. Germline V gene sequence: CDR1 DFQATT, CDR2 SNEGSKA (reference sequence). V lost 1 base to trimming and J lost 4 bases; unmatched junction nucleotides: 19. The CDR3 spans 20 residues. Here the CDR3 reads CSARALLGASGRSAYNEQFF. The CDR3 DNA reads TGCAGTGCTAGAGCCCTCCTGGGGGCTAGCGGGAGATCGGCGTACAATGAGCAGTTCTTC.

Many counts were recorded for this clonotype. The chain carries TRBV5-1 and TRBJ1-2; no firm D call. The CDR3 has 15 residues. V was clipped by 0 bases and J by 0 bases, with 9 bases between them. Germline-derived CDR1 and CDR2 are SGHRS and YFSETQ. CDR3 region: CASSLGTASNYGYTF. CDR3 bases: TGCGCCAGCAGCTTGGGTACAGCCTCTAACTATGGCTACACCTTC.

The chain carries TRBV2 and TRBJ1-3; 7 bases agree with TRBD1. Germline loops: CDR1 SNHLY, CDR2 FYNNEI. J was trimmed by 3 bases and V by 6 bases; bases with no gene match: 17. The CDR3 consists of 18 residues. CDR3 residues: CASRITRDSFSGGNTIYF. CDR3 nucleotide sequence: TGTGCCAGCAGAATAACCCGGGACAGCTTCTCGGGTGGAAACACCATATATTTT.

This clonotype has at least ten counts. V and J are TRBV6-5 and TRBJ2-3; D is uncertain. V lost 4 bases to trimming and J lost 4 bases, with 9 bases between them. There are 13 residues in the CDR3. Germline-derived CDR1 and CDR2 are MNHEY and SVGAGI. CDR3: CASSLQPSDTQYF. In DNA form, the CDR3 reads TGTGCCAGCAGTTTACAGCCCTCAGATACGCAGTATTTT.